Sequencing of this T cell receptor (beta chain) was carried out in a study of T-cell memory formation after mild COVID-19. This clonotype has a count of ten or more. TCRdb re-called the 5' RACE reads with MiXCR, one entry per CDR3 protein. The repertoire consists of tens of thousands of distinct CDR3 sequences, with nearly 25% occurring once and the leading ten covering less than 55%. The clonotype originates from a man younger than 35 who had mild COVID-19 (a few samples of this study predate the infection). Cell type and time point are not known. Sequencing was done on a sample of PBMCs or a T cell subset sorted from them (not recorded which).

CDR3 nucleotide sequence: TGTGCCAGCAGCACGATCTTAGCGGGGGGGCCGGGGAATGAGCAGTTCTTC. This encodes CASSTILAGGPGNEQFF. The rearrangement uses TRBV3-1 and TRBJ2-1; 11 bases are a match to TRBD2. Losses at the gene ends were 5 bases for V and 7 bases for J; bases not matched to a gene: 13. This CDR3 comprises 17 residues. Germline CDR1 reads LGHDT; CDR2 reads YNNKEL (reference sequence).